A selection of T cell receptor beta chains follows, all from one sample in a study of T cell responses to AZD1222 COVID-19 vaccine. TCRdb's copy holds only in-frame clones and misses some; the assay was immunoSEQ multiplex PCR. The data contain approximately 100,000 clones, 70% to 90% of them seen just once; the ten biggest clones take up 16%. The source was peripheral blood, collected on day 0 of AZD1222 vaccination. The receptors derive from an adult in good health. CDR3s leave out the opening cysteine and the closing phenylalanine or tryptophan.

V gene	J gene	CDR3 protein
TRBV28	TRBJ1-1	ASSLDPRGAF
TRBV18	TRBJ1-1	ASSPPGRNTEAF
TRBV3-1/TRBV3-2	TRBJ2-1	ASSQDTGRHNEQF
TRBV19	TRBJ2-1	ASSTSLGGRSYNEQF
TRBV11-3	TRBJ2-1	ASSLDVRFYNEQF
TRBV6-5	TRBJ1-2	ASSLNVNYGYT
TRBV13	TRBJ2-2	ASSPGQNTGELF
TRBV5-4	TRBJ1-2	ASSHNPLSDGYT
TRBV10-3	TRBJ1-6	AISESGTGSNSPLH
TRBV19	TRBJ2-1	ASSISAGGYNEQF
TRBV10-1	TRBJ2-1	ASSPRVAGVGSYNEQF
TRBV24-1	TRBJ2-5	ATSVGYQETQY
TRBV5-1	TRBJ2-1	ASSWRGQGTPADEQF
TRBV18	TRBJ2-5	ASSPRVDQETQY
TRBV3-1/TRBV3-2	TRBJ1-5	ASSQGGRGYQRPQH
TRBV18	TRBJ1-1	ASSRGANTEAF
TRBV5-1	TRBJ2-1	ASSLTSGALNEQF
TRBV10-3	TRBJ1-4	AISEKGGPGEKLF
TRBV14	TRBJ1-6	ASSQDYRPQTPLH
TRBV5-6	TRBJ1-1	ASSITGRTEAF
TRBV2	TRBJ2-2	ASRGLDRGRPGELF
TRBV2	TRBJ1-2	ASSTGPHYGYT